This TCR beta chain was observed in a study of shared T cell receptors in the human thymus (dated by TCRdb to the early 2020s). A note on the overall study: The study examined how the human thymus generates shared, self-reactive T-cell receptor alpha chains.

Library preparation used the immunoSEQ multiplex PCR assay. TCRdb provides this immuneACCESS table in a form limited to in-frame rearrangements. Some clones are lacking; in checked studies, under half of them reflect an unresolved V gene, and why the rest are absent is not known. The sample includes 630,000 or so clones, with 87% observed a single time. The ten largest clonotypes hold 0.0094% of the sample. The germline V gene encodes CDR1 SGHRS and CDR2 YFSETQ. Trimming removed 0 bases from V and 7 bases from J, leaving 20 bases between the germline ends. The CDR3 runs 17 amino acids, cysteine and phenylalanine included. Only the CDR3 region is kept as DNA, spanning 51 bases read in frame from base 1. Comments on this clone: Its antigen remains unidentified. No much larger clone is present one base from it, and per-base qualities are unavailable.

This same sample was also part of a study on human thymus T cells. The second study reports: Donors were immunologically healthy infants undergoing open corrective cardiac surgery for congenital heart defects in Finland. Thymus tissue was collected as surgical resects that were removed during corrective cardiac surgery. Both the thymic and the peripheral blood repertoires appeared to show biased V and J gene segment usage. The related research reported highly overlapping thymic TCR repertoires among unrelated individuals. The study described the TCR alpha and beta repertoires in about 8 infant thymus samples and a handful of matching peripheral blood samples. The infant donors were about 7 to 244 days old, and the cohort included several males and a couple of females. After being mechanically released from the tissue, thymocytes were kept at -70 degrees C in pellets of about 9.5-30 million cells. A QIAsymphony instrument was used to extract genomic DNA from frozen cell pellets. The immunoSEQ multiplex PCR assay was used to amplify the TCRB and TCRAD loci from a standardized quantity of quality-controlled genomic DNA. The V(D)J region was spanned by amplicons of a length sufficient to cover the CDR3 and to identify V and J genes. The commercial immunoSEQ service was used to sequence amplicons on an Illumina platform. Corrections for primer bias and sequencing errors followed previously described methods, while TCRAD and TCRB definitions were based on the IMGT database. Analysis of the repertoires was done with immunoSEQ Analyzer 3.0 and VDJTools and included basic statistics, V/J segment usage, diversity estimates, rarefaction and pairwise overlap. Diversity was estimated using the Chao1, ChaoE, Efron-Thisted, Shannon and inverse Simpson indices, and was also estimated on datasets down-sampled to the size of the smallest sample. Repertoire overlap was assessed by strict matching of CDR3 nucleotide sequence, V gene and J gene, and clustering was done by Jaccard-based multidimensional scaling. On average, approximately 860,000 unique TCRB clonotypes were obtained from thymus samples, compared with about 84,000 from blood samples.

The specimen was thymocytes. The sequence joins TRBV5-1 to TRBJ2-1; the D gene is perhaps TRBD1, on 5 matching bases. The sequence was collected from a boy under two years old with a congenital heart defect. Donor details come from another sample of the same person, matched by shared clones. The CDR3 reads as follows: CASSLDGAPPHGNEQFF. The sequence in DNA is TGCGCCAGCAGCTTGGATGGGGCTCCACCCCATGGGAATGAGCAGTTCTTC.